This is a list of T cell receptor beta chains from one sample in a study of CD8+CD57+ T cells in acquired aplastic anemia. TCRdb used MiXCR to reprocess the reads, holding one entry per CDR3 protein. The sample holds more than 95,000 distinct CDR3 sequences, approximately 41% seen once. Source material: sorted CD4+, CD8+, or CD8+CD57+ T cells (not recorded which) from PBMCs. The receptors derive from a human donor with aplastic anemia. Both conserved end residues are part of each CDR3. The D gene is left open where the match is weak. Clone size appears in some rows only: once, few, many, or a class for an expanded clone.

J gene: TRBJ2-7; clone size: -; D gene: TRBD1; V gene: TRBV24-1; CDR3 protein: CATSPTTRQGTYEQYF; CDR3 DNA: TGTGCCACCAGTCCTACTACTCGACAGGGAACCTACGAGCAGTACTTC
J gene: TRBJ2-1; clone size: many; D gene: -; V gene: TRBV20-1; CDR3 protein: CSARAAARSYNEQFF; CDR3 DNA: TGCAGTGCTAGGGCGGCTGCTCGCTCCTACAATGAGCAGTTCTTC
J gene: TRBJ2-7; clone size: -; D gene: -; V gene: TRBV15; CDR3 protein: CATSRGGEGTGELYF; CDR3 DNA: TGTGCCACCAGCAGAGGAGGCGAGGGAACCGGGGAGCTGTACTTC
J gene: TRBJ1-5; clone size: many; D gene: -; V gene: TRBV7-3; CDR3 protein: CASSQRTGNQPQHF; CDR3 DNA: TGTGCCAGCAGCCAGAGGACAGGCAATCAGCCCCAGCATTTT
J gene: TRBJ1-5; clone size: many; D gene: -; V gene: TRBV3-1; CDR3 protein: CASSQDRSSRQPQHF; CDR3 DNA: TGTGCCAGCAGCCAAGATAGGAGTTCAAGGCAGCCCCAGCATTTT
J gene: TRBJ2-3; clone size: many; D gene: -; V gene: TRBV4-3; CDR3 protein: CASSQPIREDTQYF; CDR3 DNA: TGCGCCAGCAGCCAACCGATTAGGGAGGATACGCAGTATTTT
J gene: TRBJ1-2; clone size: many; D gene: -; V gene: TRBV6-5; CDR3 protein: CASSYQNYGYTF; CDR3 DNA: TGTGCCAGCAGTTACCAGAACTATGGCTACACCTTC
J gene: TRBJ2-3; clone size: many; D gene: -; V gene: TRBV7-9; CDR3 protein: CASSSPAGGDTQYF; CDR3 DNA: TGTGCCAGCAGCTCGCCAGCAGGAGGAGATACGCAGTATTTT
J gene: TRBJ2-7; clone size: -; D gene: TRBD1; V gene: TRBV13; CDR3 protein: CASSIRDREIYEQYF; CDR3 DNA: TGTGCCAGCAGCATCCGGGACAGGGAAATCTACGAGCAGTACTTC
J gene: TRBJ2-7; clone size: many; D gene: -; V gene: TRBV5-1; CDR3 protein: CASSEGGFRNEQYF; CDR3 DNA: TGCGCCAGCAGCGAGGGGGGTTTTCGCAACGAGCAGTACTTC
J gene: TRBJ1-3; clone size: many; D gene: -; V gene: TRBV9; CDR3 protein: CASSVDAGDSGNTIYF; CDR3 DNA: TGTGCCAGCAGCGTTGATGCAGGAGACTCTGGAAACACCATATATTTT
J gene: TRBJ1-1; clone size: many; D gene: -; V gene: TRBV29-1; CDR3 protein: CSTGSHGGTEAFF; CDR3 DNA: TGCAGCACTGGCAGCCACGGGGGAACTGAAGCTTTCTTT
J gene: TRBJ2-1; clone size: many; D gene: -; V gene: TRBV6-1; CDR3 protein: CASSQGYSPDNEQFF; CDR3 DNA: TGTGCCAGCAGTCAGGGGTACAGTCCGGACAATGAGCAGTTCTTC
J gene: TRBJ2-1; clone size: many; D gene: TRBD2; V gene: TRBV20-1; CDR3 protein: CSASFGGTSYEQFF; CDR3 DNA: TGCAGTGCTAGCTTCGGGGGGACTAGTTATGAGCAGTTCTTC
J gene: TRBJ1-1; clone size: -; D gene: -; V gene: TRBV25-1; CDR3 protein: CASSEGGGSTEAFF; CDR3 DNA: TGTGCCAGCAGTGAGGGGGGCGGGAGCACTGAAGCTTTCTTT
J gene: TRBJ1-6; clone size: -; D gene: TRBD1; V gene: TRBV29-1; CDR3 protein: CSLGQGGSPLHF; CDR3 DNA: TGCAGCTTGGGACAGGGGGGCTCACCCCTCCACTTT
J gene: TRBJ2-7; clone size: many; D gene: TRBD1; V gene: TRBV2; CDR3 protein: CASSEQGVPSSYEQYF; CDR3 DNA: TGTGCCAGCAGTGAACAGGGGGTTCCATCCTCCTACGAGCAGTACTTC
J gene: TRBJ1-2; clone size: few; D gene: -; V gene: TRBV7-7; CDR3 protein: CASSHEGCGYTF; CDR3 DNA: TGTGCCAGCAGCCATGAAGGATGTGGCTACACCTTC
J gene: TRBJ2-3; clone size: few; D gene: -; V gene: TRBV10-3; CDR3 protein: CAIRKDPSTDTQYF; CDR3 DNA: TGTGCCATCAGGAAGGACCCTAGCACAGATACGCAGTATTTT
J gene: TRBJ1-2; clone size: many; D gene: -; V gene: TRBV4-1; CDR3 protein: CASTPPEGEYGYTF; CDR3 DNA: TGCGCCAGCACCCCTCCAGAGGGGGAATATGGCTACACCTTC
J gene: TRBJ1-1; clone size: many; D gene: -; V gene: TRBV7-2; CDR3 protein: CASSLEWGATEAFF; CDR3 DNA: TGTGCCAGCAGCTTAGAATGGGGGGCGACTGAAGCTTTCTTT
J gene: TRBJ2-2; clone size: -; D gene: -; V gene: TRBV10-3; CDR3 protein: CAISNRRMNTGELFF; CDR3 DNA: TGTGCCATCAGTAACAGGCGTATGAACACCGGGGAGCTGTTTTTT
J gene: TRBJ2-7; clone size: many; D gene: -; V gene: TRBV7-9; CDR3 protein: CASSLSGGAAYEQYF; CDR3 DNA: TGTGCCAGCAGCTTATCTGGAGGGGCGGCCTACGAGCAGTACTTC
J gene: TRBJ1-1; clone size: -; D gene: -; V gene: TRBV2; CDR3 protein: CASSESRGHTEAFF; CDR3 DNA: TGTGCCAGCAGTGAAAGTAGAGGGCACACTGAAGCTTTCTTT
J gene: TRBJ2-2; clone size: many; D gene: -; V gene: TRBV2; CDR3 protein: CASSEIRKVKYGELFF; CDR3 DNA: TGTGCCAGCAGTGAAATCAGGAAGGTGAAATACGGGGAGCTGTTTTTT
J gene: TRBJ2-1; clone size: many; D gene: TRBD1; V gene: TRBV11-2; CDR3 protein: CASSLDVGTVYYNEQFF; CDR3 DNA: TGTGCCAGCAGCTTAGACGTAGGGACAGTCTACTACAATGAGCAGTTCTTC
J gene: TRBJ2-5; clone size: medium-sized; D gene: -; V gene: TRBV29-1; CDR3 protein: CSVGGTEQETQYF; CDR3 DNA: TGCAGCGTCGGCGGGACGGAGCAAGAGACCCAGTACTTC
J gene: TRBJ1-5; clone size: many; D gene: -; V gene: TRBV2; CDR3 protein: CASRAPTGPNQPQHF; CDR3 DNA: TGTGCCAGCAGGGCCCCGACAGGCCCAAATCAGCCCCAGCATTTT
J gene: TRBJ1-2; clone size: -; D gene: -; V gene: TRBV29-1; CDR3 protein: CSTTLNYGYTF; CDR3 DNA: TGCAGCACAACACTAAACTATGGCTACACCTTC